A single sample gave rise to the 6 T cell receptor beta chains below, sequenced in a study of cytomegalovirus exposure and HLA in healthy donors. Repertoires were generated with immunoSEQ multiplex PCR, while TCRdb's copy carries only in-frame clones and drops some. The sample comprises around 150,000 clones, around 96% of which are singletons, and under 0.9% rests with the top ten. Sequencing was carried out using PBMCs. Every receptor here comes from a woman aged 18-35 years in good health and CMV-seronegative.

The chain uses TRBV4-2 and TRBJ2-7; 7 bases fit TRBD2. The CDR3 runs 15 residues. V shed 1 base, J shed 2 bases, and the junction held 5 bases outside the gene matches. The germline V gene has CDR1 LGHNA and CDR2 YNFKEQ. Here the CDR3 reads CASSQGEGMAYEQYF. The DNA for the CDR3 is TGTGCCAGCAGCCAAGGGGAGGGGATGGCCTACGAGCAGTACTTC.

This chain uses TRBV6-5 with TRBJ1-5, with no clear D. Germline lookup yields CDR1 MNHEY and CDR2 SVGAGI. CDR3 length: 14 amino acids. Trimming stripped 6 bases from V and 5 bases from J, with 14 bases between. Here the CDR3 DNA reads TGTGCCAGCAGCAAAGCGGAGTCCGATCAGCCCCAGCATTTT. It specifies CASSKAESDQPQHF.

This rearrangement joins TRBV18 to TRBJ1-5, with 10 bases identical to TRBD1. The V gene's germline CDR1 is KGHSH and CDR2 LQKENI. The V and J ends lost 6 bases and 7 bases, in that order; junction bases with no gene match: 6. CDR3 length: 14 amino acids. The CDR3 here is CASSPTGGGQPQHF. Here the CDR3 DNA reads TGTGCCAGCTCCCCGACAGGGGGCGGCCAGCCCCAGCATTTT.

V is TRBV2 and J is TRBJ1-2; D is unclear. The CDR3 contains 12 residues. Between the trimmed V and J ends, which lost 7 bases and 4 bases, there was a span of 10 bases. The germline CDR1 and CDR2 sequences are SNHLY and FYNNEI. CDR3 nucleotide sequence: TGTGCCAGCACGATTGCGGGCTATGGCTACACCTTC. Translating it yields CASTIAGYGYTF.

The chain has TRBV5-4 and TRBJ2-7; the match to TRBD2 covers 10 bases. The V segment lost 4 bases and the J segment 3 bases; nucleotides outside the gene matches: 7. There are 15 residues in the CDR3. Germline values: CDR1 SGHNT, CDR2 YYREEE (reference sequence). The CDR3 is CASSQGSGGIYEQYF. CDR3 coding DNA: TGTGCCAGCAGCCAAGGTAGCGGGGGGATCTACGAGCAGTACTTC. Using reference TRBV5-4 and TRBJ2-7 for the parts outside the CDR3, the full variable domain is ETGVTQSPTHLIKTRGQQVTLRCSSQSGHNTVSWYQQALGQGPQFIFQYYREEENGRGNFPPRFSGLQFPNYSSELNVNALELDDSALYLCASSQGSGGIYEQYFGPGTRLTVT.

This chain connects TRBV7-6 to TRBJ2-3; 8 nucleotides agree with TRBD2. This CDR3 comprises 14 residues. Per germline, CDR1 SGHVS and CDR2 FNYEAQ. The junction had 4 bases not matched to a gene; V was cut back by 8 bases and J by 0 bases. Here the CDR3 reads CASRGLASTDTQYF. CDR3 coding DNA: TGTGCCAGCCGAGGACTAGCCAGCACAGATACGCAGTATTTT.